The clone carrying this T cell receptor (beta chain) was observed a handful of times. Germline values: CDR1 LGHNA, CDR2 YSLEER. The V and J ends lost 0 bases and 2 bases respectively, with 10 bases between them. This CDR3 is 16 amino acids long. These data originate in a study of T cells after yellow fever vaccination. Study background: Those fractions that held only low numbers of cells were prepared using the SMART-Seq v4 Ultra Low Input RNA kit.

MiXCR, applied by TCRdb to the 5' RACE reads, yields one record per CDR3 protein. The data contain about 300,000 distinct CDR3 sequences, about 6.9% of them seen just once; the ten biggest clones take up roughly 19%. The receptor was isolated from a young man who received the YFV17D yellow fever vaccine. The chain links TRBV4-3 to TRBJ2-2; D gene uncertain. The source was PBMCs, collected roughly 46 days after the first yellow fever vaccination. CDR3 coding DNA: TGCGCCAGCAGCCAAGATCAAGGAACTAACACCGGGGAGCTGTTTTTT. Its translation is CASSQDQGTNTGELFF.